This T cell receptor (beta chain) was retrieved from a study of blood T cell repertoires in COVID-19. In the study's own analysis: Estimation of nucleated cell counts was performed using reference gene primer amplification. Produced via immunoSEQ multiplex PCR; TCRdb's table is partial and in-frame only. V, J and clone size reflect that table, while D and trimming were determined from the DNA. There are about 80,000 clones in the sample; around 80% occur only once, and 30% to 45% lies in the top ten. This CDR3 is 16 amino acids long. Germline V CDR1 and CDR2: SNHLY, FYNNEI. Losses at the gene ends were 4 bases for V and 3 bases for J; bases not matched to a gene: 9.

What was sequenced was peripheral blood. This clonotype originated in an elderly man with active or convalescent COVID-19. The chain uses TRBV2 and TRBJ2-5; 9 positions match TRBD1. CDR3 in amino acids: CASSGSGQGREETQYF. The CDR3 DNA reads as TGTGCCAGCAGTGGCTCTGGACAGGGGAGAGAAGAGACCCAGTACTTC.